The source of this T cell receptor beta chain is a study of cytomegalovirus exposure and HLA in healthy donors. Primers included in the PCR were 60 Vbeta and 13 Jbeta primers. The data were produced by immunoSEQ multiplex PCR, yet TCRdb's version contains in-frame clones alone and is incomplete. The sample has 150,000 to 200,000 clones; around 90% are singletons. Germline CDR1 and CDR2: MGHDK and SYGVNS. V shed 4 bases and J shed 6 bases, with 13 bases lying between them. The CDR3 is made up of 14 amino acids. The V and J genes are TRBV25-1 and TRBJ1-5; TRBD1 is a possible D gene (5 bases). Sequencing was done on a sample of PBMCs. This clonotype was obtained from a woman between 18 and 29 years old in good health and CMV-seronegative. This CDR3 is CASSGGGSGQPQHF. CDR3 DNA: TGTGCCAGCAGTGGGGGGGGATCGGGTCAGCCCCAGCATTTT.